This record concerns one T cell receptor beta chain sequence. Its cognate antigen is unknown. The record originates from a study of cytomegalovirus exposure and HLA in healthy donors. Broader study findings: In vitro confirmation showed three CMV-associated chains to be CMV antigen specific. The productive fraction for most TCR beta V segments was about 90% or about 30% in an earlier analysis. Per a later analysis, HLA-associated TCR beta chains showed more clonal expansion than other, equally common TCR beta chains. The authors considered a cluster of highly shared sequence variants likely to be a sequencing artifact.

The PCR made use of 60 Vbeta and 13 Jbeta primers. The method was immunoSEQ multiplex PCR; TCRdb's version includes in-frame clones alone and lacks a portion of them. The sample includes around 300,000 clones, approximately 90% seen only once; the top ten take approximately 2.2%. CDR1 is SGHRS and CDR2 is YFSETQ in the germline V gene. With V trimmed by 4 bases and J by 4 bases, 10 bases remained unmatched. The CDR3 contains 15 residues. Sequencing input: PBMCs. The chain couples TRBV5-1 to TRBJ1-1; the match to TRBD1 covers 7 bases. This receptor was obtained from a woman under 30 in good health and CMV-seronegative. This CDR3 is CASSPRQGGGTEAFF. CDR3 DNA: TGCGCCAGCAGCCCCCGGCAGGGGGGAGGCACTGAAGCTTTCTTT.